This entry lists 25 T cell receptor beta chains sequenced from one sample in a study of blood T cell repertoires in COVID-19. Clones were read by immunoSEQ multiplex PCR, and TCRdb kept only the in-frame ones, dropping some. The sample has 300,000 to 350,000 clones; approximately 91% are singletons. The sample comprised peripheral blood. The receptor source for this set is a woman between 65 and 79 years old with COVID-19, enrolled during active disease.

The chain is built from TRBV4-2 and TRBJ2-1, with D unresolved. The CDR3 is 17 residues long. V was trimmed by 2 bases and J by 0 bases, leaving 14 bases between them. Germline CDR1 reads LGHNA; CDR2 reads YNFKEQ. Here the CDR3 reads CASSQSTEVFSYNEQFF. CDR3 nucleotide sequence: TGTGCCAGCAGCCAAAGTACTGAGGTGTTCTCCTACAATGAGCAGTTCTTC.

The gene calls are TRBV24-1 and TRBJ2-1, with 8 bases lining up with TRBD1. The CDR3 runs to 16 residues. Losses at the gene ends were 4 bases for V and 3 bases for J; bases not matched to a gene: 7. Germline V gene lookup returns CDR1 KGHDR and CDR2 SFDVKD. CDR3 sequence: CATSDPGQAGYNEQFF. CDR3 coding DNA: TGTGCCACCAGTGACCCGGGACAGGCCGGCTACAATGAGCAGTTCTTC.

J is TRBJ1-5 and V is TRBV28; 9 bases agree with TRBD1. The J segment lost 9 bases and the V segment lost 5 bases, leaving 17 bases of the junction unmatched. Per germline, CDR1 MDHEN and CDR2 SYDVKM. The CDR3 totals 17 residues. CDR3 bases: TGTGCCAGCAGTACCTCCCGGGACAGGGTACAGGCGGGGCCCCAGCATTTT. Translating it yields CASSTSRDRVQAGPQHF. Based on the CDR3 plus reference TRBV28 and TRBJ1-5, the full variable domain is DVKVTQSSRYLVKRTGEKVFLECVQDMDHENMFWYRQDPGLGLRLIYFSYDVKMKEKGDIPEGYSVSREKKERFSLILESASTNQTSMYLCASSTSRDRVQAGPQHFGDGTRLSIL.

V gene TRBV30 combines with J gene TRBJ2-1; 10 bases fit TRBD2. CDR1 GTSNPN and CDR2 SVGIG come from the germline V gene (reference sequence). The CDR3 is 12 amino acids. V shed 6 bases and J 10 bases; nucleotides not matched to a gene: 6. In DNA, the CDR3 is TGTGCCTGCAGCGGGGGGGTCCGCGAGCAGTTCTTC. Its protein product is CACSGGVREQFF.

DNA of the CDR3: TGTGCCAGCACGGAGGGGGCTGGTGGGGCCAACGTCCTGACTTTC. It translates to CASTEGAGGANVLTF. V and J are TRBV6-5 and TRBJ2-6, with D tentatively TRBD1 (7 bases). From germline, CDR1 is MNHEY and CDR2 SVGAGI. The CDR3 is 15 residues long. The V gene lost 7 bases and the J gene lost 3 bases, with 13 bases spanning the gap.

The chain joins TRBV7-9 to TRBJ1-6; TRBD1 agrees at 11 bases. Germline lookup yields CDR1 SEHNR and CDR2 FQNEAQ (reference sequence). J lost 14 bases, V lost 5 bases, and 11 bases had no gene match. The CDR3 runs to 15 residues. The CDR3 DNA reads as TGTGCCAGCAGCGGTCGGACAGGGGGCCCGCCGACCCTCCACTTT. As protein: CASSGRTGGPPTLHF.

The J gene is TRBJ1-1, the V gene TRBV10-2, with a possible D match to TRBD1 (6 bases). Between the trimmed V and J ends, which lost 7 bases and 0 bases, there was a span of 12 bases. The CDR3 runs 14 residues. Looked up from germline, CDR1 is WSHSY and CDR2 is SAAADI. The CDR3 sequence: CASTTGGMNTEAFF. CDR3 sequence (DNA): TGCGCCAGCACTACTGGGGGCATGAACACTGAAGCTTTCTTT.

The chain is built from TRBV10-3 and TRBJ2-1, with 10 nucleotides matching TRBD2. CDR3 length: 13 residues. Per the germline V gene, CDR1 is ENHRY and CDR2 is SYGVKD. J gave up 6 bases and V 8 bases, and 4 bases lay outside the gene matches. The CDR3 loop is CAIWSGGVNEQFF. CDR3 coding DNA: TGTGCCATCTGGAGCGGGGGGGTCAATGAGCAGTTCTTC.

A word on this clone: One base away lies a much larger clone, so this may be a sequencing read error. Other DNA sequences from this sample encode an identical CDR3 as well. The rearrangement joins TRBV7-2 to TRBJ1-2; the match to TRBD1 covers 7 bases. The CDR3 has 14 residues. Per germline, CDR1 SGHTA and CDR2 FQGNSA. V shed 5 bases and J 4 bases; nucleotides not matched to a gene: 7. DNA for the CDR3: TGTGCCAGCAGCCCACCAGGACAGGTCTATGGCTACACCTTC. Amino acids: CASSPPGQVYGYTF.

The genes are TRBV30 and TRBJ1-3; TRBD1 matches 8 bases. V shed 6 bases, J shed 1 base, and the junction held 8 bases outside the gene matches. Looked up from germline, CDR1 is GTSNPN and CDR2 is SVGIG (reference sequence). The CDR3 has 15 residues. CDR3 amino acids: CACATGGSSGNTIYF. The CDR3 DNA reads TGTGCCTGCGCCACAGGGGGTTCATCTGGAAACACCATATATTTT.

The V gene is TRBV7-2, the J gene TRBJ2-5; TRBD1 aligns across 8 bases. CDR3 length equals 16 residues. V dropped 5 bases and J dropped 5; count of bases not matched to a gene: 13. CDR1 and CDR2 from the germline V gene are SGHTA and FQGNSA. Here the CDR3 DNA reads TGTGCCAGCAGCAGCCGGACAGGGAGGAATGGGGAGACCCAGTACTTC. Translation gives CASSSRTGRNGETQYF.

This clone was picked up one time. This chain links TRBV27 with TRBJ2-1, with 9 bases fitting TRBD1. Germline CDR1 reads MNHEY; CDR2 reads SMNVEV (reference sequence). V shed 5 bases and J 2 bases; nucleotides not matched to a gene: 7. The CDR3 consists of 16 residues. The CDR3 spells CASSPSGTGPYNEQFF. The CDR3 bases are TGTGCCAGCAGTCCCTCCGGGACAGGGCCCTACAATGAGCAGTTCTTC.

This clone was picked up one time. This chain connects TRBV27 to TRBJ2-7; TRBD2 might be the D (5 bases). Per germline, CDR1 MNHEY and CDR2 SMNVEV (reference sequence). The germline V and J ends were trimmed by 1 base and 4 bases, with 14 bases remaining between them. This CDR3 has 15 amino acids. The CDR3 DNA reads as TGTGCCAGCAGTTTATATCCCGACCCGGGGTACGAGCAGTACTTC. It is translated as CASSLYPDPGYEQYF.

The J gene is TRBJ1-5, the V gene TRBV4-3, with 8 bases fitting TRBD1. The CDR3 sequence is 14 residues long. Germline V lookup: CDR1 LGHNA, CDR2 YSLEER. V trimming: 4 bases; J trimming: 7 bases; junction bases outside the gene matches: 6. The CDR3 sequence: CASSPNRGIQPQHF. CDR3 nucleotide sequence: TGCGCCAGCAGCCCCAACAGGGGGATCCAGCCCCAGCATTTT.

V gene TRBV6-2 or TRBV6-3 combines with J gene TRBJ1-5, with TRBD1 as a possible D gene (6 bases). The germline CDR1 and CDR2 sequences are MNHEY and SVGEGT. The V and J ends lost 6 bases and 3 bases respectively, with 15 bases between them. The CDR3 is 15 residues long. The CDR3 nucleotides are TGTGCCAGCAGCTCGACCGACAGGCTCAATCAGCCCCAGCATTTT. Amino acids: CASSSTDRLNQPQHF.

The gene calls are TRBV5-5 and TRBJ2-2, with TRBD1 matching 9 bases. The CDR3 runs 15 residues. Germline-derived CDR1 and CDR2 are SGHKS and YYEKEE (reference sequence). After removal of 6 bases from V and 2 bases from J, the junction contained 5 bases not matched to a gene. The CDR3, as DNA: TGTGCCAGCAAGTACAGGGGGCAAAACACCGGGGAGCTGTTTTTT. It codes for CASKYRGQNTGELFF.

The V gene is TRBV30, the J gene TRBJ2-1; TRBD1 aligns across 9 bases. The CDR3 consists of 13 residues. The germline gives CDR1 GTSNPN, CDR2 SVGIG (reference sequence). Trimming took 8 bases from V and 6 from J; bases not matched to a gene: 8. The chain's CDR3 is CARKLTGGNEQFF. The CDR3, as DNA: TGTGCCCGGAAACTGACAGGGGGCAATGAGCAGTTCTTC.

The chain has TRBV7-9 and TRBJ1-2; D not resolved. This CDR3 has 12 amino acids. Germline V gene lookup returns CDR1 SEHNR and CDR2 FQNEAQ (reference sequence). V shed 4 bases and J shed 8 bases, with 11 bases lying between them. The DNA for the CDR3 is TGTGCCAGCAGCTCCTCAGCCAGGGGCTACACCTTC. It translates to CASSSSARGYTF.

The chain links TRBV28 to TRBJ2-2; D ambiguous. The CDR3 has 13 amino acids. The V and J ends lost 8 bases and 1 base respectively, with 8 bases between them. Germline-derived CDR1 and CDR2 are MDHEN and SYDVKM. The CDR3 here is CASWPGNTGELFF. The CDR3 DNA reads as TGTGCCAGCTGGCCAGGGAACACCGGGGAGCTGTTTTTT.

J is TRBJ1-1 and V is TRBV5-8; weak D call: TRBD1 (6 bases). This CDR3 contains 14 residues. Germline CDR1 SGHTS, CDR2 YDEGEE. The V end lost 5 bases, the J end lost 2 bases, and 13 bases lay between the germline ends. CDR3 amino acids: CASSLVQGNTEAFF. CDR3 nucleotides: TGTGCCAGCAGTCTGGTACAGGGTAACACTGAAGCTTTCTTT.

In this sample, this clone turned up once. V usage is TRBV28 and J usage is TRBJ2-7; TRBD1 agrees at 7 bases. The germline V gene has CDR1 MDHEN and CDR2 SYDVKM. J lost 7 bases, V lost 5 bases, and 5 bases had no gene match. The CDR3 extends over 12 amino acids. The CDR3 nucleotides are TGTGCCAGCAGTGCAGGGACAGCTGAGCAGTACTTC. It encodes CASSAGTAEQYF.

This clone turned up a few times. The CDR3 reads CASSYSPGGLDGYTF. CDR3 in DNA: TGTGCCAGCAGTTACTCTCCCGGGGGGTTAGATGGCTACACCTTC. The V and J genes are TRBV6-5 and TRBJ1-2, with a tentative D call TRBD1 (5 bases). Germline CDR1 reads MNHEY; CDR2 reads SVGAGI. The CDR3 extends over 15 amino acids. V lost 0 bases to trimming and J lost 6 bases, with 14 bases between them.

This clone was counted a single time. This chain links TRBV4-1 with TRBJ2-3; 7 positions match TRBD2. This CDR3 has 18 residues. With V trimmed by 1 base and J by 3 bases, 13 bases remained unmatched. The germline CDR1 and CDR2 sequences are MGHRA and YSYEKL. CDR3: CASSQGGSGRGVTDTQYF. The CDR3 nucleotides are TGCGCCAGCAGCCAAGGCGGGAGCGGGCGGGGTGTAACAGATACGCAGTATTTT.

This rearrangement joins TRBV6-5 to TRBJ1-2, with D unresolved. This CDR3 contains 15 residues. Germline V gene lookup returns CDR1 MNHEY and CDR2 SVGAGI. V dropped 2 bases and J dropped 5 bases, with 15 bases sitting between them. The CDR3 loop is CASSYGIEGDYGYTF. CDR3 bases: TGTGCCAGCAGTTACGGGATTGAGGGAGATTATGGCTACACCTTC.

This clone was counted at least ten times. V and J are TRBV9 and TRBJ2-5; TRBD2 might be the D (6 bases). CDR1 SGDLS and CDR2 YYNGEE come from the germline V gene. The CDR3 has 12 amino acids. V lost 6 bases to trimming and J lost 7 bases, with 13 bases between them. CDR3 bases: TGTGCCAGCAATAGGCGGGAAGGGACCCAGTACTTC. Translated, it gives CASNRREGTQYF.